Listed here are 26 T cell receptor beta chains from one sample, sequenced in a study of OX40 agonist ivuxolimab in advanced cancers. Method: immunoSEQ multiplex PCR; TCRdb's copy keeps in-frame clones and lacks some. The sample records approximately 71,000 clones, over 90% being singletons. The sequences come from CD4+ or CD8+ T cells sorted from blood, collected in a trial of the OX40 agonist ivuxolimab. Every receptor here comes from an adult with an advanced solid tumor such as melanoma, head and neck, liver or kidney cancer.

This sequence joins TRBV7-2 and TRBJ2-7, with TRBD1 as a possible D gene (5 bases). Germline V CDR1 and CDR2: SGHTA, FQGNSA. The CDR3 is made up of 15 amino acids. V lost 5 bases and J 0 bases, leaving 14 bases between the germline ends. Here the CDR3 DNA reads TGTGCCAGCAGCCCACTATTCGACAGCTCCTACGAGCAGTACTTC. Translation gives CASSPLFDSSYEQYF.

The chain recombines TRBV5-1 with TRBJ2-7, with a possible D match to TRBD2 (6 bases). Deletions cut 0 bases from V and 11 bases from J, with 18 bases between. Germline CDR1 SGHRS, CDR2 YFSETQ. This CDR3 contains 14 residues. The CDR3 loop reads CASSLDGVFGEEYF. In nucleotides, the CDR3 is TGCGCCAGCAGCTTGGATGGGGTTTTCGGGGAGGAGTACTTC.

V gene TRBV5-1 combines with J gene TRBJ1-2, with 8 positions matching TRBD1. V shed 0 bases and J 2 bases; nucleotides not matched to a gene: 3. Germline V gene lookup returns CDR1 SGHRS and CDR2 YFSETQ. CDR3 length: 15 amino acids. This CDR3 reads CASSLANRGNYGYTF. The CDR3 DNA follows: TGCGCCAGCAGCTTGGCCAACAGGGGGAACTATGGCTACACCTTC. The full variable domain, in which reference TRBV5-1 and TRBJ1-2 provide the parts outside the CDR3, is KAGVTQTPRYLIKTRGQQVTLSCSPISGHRSVSWYQQTPGQGLQFLFEYFSETQRNKGNFPGRFSGRQFSNSRSEMNVSTLELGDSALYLCASSLANRGNYGYTFGSGTRLTVV.

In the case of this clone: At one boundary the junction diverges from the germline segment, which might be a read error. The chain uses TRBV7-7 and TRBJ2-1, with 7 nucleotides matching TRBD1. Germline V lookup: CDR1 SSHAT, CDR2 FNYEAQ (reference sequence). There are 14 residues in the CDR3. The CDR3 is CASSSEPGGNEQFF. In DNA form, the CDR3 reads TGTGCTAGCAGCTCGGAGCCAGGGGGTAATGAGCAGTTCTTC.

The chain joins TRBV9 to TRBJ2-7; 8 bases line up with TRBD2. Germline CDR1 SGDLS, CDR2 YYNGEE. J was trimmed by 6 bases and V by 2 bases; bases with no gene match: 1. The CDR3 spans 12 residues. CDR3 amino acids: CASSVSGGEQYF. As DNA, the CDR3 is TGTGCCAGCAGCGTCAGCGGGGGCGAGCAGTACTTC.

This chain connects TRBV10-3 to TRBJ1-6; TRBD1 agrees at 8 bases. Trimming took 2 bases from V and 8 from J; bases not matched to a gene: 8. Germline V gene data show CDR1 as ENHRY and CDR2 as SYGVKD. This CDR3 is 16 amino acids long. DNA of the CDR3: TGTGCCATCAGTGAGGGGACAGGCGATCCGGATTCACCCCTCCACTTT. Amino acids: CAISEGTGDPDSPLHF.

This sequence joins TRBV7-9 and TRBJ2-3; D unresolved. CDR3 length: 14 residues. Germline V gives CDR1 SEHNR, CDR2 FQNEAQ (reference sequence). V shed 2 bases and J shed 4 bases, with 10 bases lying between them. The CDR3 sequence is CASSLTGGADTQYF. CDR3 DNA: TGTGCCAGCAGCTTAACGGGTGGGGCAGATACGCAGTATTTT.

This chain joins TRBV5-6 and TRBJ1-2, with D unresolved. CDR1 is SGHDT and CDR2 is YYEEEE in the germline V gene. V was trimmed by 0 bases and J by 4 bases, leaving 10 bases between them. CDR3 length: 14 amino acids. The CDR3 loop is CASSLAAALYGYTF. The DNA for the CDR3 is TGTGCCAGCAGCTTGGCGGCAGCCCTCTATGGCTACACCTTC.

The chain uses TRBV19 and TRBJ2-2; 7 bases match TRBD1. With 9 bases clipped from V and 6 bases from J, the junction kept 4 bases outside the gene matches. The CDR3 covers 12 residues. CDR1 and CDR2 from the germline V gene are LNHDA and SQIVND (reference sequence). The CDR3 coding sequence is TGTGCCAGCTTAACAGGGGCCGGGGAGCTGTTTTTT. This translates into CASLTGAGELFF.

The CDR3 sequence is CASSLSRGDNQPQHF. The CDR3 DNA reads as TGTGCCAGCAGTTTATCCCGGGGCGACAATCAGCCCCAGCATTTT. V and J are TRBV27 and TRBJ1-5; D is possibly TRBD1 (5 bases). The CDR3 loop spans 15 amino acids. Trimming removed 0 bases at V and 3 bases at J, with 9 bases between. Germline lookup yields CDR1 MNHEY and CDR2 SMNVEV (reference sequence).

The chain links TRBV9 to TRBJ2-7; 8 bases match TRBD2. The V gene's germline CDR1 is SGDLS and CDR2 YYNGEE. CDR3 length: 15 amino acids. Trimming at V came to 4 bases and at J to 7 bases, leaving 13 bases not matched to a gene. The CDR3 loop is CASSIERGRTGEQYF. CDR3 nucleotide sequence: TGTGCCAGCAGCATCGAGCGGGGGCGGACGGGAGAGCAGTACTTC.

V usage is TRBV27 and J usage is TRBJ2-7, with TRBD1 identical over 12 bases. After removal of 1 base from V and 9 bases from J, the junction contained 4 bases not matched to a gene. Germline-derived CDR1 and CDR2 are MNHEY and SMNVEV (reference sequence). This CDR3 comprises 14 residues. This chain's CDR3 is CASSLLGQGAGQYF. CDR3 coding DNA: TGTGCCAGCAGTTTATTGGGACAGGGGGCCGGGCAGTACTTC.

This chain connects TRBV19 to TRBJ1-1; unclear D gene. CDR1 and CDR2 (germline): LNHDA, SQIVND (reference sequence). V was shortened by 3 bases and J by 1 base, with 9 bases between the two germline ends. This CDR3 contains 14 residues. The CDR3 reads CASSIGLSNTEAFF. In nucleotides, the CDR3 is TGTGCCAGTAGTATCGGGCTATCGAACACTGAAGCTTTCTTT.

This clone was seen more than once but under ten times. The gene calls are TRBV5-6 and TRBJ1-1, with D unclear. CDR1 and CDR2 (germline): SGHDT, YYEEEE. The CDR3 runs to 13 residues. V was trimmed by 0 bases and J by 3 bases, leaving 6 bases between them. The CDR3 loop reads CASSLAADTEAFF. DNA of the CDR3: TGTGCCAGCAGCTTGGCGGCAGACACTGAAGCTTTCTTT.

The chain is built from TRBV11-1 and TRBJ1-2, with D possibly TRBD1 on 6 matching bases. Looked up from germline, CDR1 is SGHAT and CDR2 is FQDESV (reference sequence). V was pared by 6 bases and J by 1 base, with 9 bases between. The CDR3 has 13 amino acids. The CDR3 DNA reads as TGTGCCAGCAGGCCACAGGGTAACTATGGCTACACCTTC. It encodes CASRPQGNYGYTF.

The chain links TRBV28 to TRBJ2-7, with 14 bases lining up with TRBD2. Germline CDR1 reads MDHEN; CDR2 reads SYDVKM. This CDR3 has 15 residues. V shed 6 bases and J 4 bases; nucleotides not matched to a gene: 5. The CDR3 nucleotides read TGTGCCAGCAGGCAAGGACTAGCGGGAGGTTACGAGCAGTACTTC. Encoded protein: CASRQGLAGGYEQYF.

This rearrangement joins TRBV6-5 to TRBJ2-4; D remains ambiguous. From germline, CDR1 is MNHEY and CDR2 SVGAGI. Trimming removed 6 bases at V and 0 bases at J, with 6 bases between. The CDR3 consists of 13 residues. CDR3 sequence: CASRELAKNIQYF. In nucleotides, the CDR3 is TGTGCCAGCAGAGAACTAGCCAAAAACATTCAGTACTTC.

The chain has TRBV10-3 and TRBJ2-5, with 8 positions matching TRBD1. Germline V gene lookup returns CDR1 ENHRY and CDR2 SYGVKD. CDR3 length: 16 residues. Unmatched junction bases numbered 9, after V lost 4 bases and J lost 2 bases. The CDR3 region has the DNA TGTGCCATCAGTGGAGGGACAGGAGGGGGTCAAGAGACCCAGTACTTC. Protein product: CAISGGTGGGQETQYF.

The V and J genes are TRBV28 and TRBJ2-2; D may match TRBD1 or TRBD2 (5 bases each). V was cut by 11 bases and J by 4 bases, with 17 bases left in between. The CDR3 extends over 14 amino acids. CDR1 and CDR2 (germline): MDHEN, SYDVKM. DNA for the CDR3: TGTGCCGGGGGACCGAGGGCCCCCACCGGGGAGCTGTTTTTT. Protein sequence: CAGGPRAPTGELFF.

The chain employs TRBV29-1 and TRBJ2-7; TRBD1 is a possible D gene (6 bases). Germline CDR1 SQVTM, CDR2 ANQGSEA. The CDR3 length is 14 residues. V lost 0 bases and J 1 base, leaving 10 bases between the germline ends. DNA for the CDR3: TGCAGCGTTGAAGAGGGGGCAGGATCCTACGAGCAGTACTTC. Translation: CSVEEGAGSYEQYF.

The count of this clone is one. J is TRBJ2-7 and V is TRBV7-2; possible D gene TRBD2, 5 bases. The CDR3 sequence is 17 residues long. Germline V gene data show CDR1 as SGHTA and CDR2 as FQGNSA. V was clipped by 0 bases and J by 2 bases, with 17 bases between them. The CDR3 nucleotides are TGTGCCAGCAGCTTAGCGGGTGGGAGAGAAGTTCCCTACGAGCAGTACTTC. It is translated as CASSLAGGREVPYEQYF.

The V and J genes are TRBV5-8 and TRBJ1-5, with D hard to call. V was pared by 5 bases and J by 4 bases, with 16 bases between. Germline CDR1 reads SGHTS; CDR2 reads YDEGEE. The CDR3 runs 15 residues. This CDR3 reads CASSPFMGGNQPQHF. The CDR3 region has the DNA TGTGCCAGCAGTCCCTTTATGGGCGGGAATCAGCCCCAGCATTTT.

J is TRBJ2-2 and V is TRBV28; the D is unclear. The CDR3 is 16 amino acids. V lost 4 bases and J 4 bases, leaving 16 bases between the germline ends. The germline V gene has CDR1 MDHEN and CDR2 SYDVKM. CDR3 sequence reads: CASSSPTGFGTGELFF. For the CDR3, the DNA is TGTGCCAGCAGTTCCCCGACTGGCTTTGGCACCGGGGAGCTGTTTTTT.

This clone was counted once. The DNA for the CDR3 is TGTGCCAGCAGTTACGACCAATGGGGCTACACCTTC. Protein: CASSYDQWGYTF. The chain is built from TRBV6-6 and TRBJ1-2; D gene uncertain. V was pared by 2 bases and J by 8 bases, with 9 bases between. Germline CDR1 MNHNY, CDR2 SVGAGI (reference sequence). The CDR3 is 12 residues long.

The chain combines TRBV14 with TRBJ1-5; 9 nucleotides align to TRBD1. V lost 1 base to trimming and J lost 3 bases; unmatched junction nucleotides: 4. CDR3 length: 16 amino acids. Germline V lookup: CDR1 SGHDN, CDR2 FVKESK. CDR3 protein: CASSQGGTGYNQPQHF. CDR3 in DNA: TGTGCCAGCAGCCAAGGAGGGACAGGGTACAATCAGCCCCAGCATTTT. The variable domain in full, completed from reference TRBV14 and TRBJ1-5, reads EAGVTQFPSHSVIEKGQTVTLRCDPISGHDNLYWYRRVMGKEIKFLLHFVKESKQDESGMPNNRFLAERTGGTYSTLKVQPAELEDSGVYFCASSQGGTGYNQPQHFGDGTRLSIL.

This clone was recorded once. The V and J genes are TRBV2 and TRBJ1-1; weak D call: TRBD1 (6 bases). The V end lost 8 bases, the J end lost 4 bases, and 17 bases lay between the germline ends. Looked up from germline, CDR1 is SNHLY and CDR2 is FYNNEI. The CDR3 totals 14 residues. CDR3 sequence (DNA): TGTGCCAGCCTACCCCGGGGGGCAGGCACTGAAGCTTTCTTT. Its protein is CASLPRGAGTEAFF.